The rows below give T cell receptor beta chains drawn from one sample of a study of blood T cell repertoires in COVID-19. Libraries were prepared by immunoSEQ multiplex PCR; TCRdb keeps only in-frame clonotypes and omits some of them. The sample shows 150,000 to 200,000 clones, roughly 89% of them seen only once. The material sequenced was peripheral blood. Receptor source: a man aged 40-49 years with acute or convalescent COVID-19. Both conserved end residues are part of each CDR3. D genes are given only for firm matches. Clone size appears in some rows only: once, few, many, or a class for an expanded clone.

J gene | D gene | V gene | clone size | CDR3 DNA | CDR3 protein
TRBJ2-1 | TRBD2 | TRBV25-1 | - | TGTGCCAGCAGTGGACTAGCGGGGGTTGACAATGAGCAGTTCTTC | CASSGLAGVDNEQFF
TRBJ1-2 | TRBD1 | TRBV2 | - | TGTGCCAGCCCCCTTTGGAAACCCGGGACAGGGTTCACCTTC | CASPLWKPGTGFTF
TRBJ1-5 | - | TRBV2 | - | TGTGCCAGCAGTGAATGGGTAGGGGGGGGTCTGGGTCAGCCCCAGCATTTT | CASSEWVGGGLGQPQHF
TRBJ1-1 | TRBD1 | TRBV9 | - | TGTGCCAGCAGCGTCTTACAGGGGGGGAACACTGAAGCTTTCTTT | CASSVLQGGNTEAFF
TRBJ1-1 | - | TRBV6-5 | - | TGTGCCAGCAGGAGCAGACAGATAATGAACACTGAAGCTTTCTTT | CASRSRQIMNTEAFF
TRBJ2-7 | - | TRBV5-4 | - | TGTGCCAGCAGCTTGGTCAGCGCTATCTCCTACGAGCAGTACTTC | CASSLVSAISYEQYF
TRBJ1-5 | TRBD1 | TRBV28 | - | TGTGCCAGCAGAACAGGGGGCGACCAGCCCCAGCATTTT | CASRTGGDQPQHF
TRBJ2-7 | - | TRBV5-1 | - | TGCGCCAGCAGCCCGGTGGTAGAATCCTACGAGCAGTACTTC | CASSPVVESYEQYF
TRBJ1-6 | TRBD1 | TRBV30 | - | TGTGCCTGGAGCGGCCGGGCAGGGGGGTCACCCCTCCACTTT | CAWSGRAGGSPLHF
TRBJ2-5 | - | TRBV5-1 | once | TGCGCCAGCAGCCGACAGGAACAAGAGACCCAGTACTTC | CASSRQEQETQYF
TRBJ1-1 | - | TRBV12-3/TRBV12-4 | - | TGTGCCAGCAGTTCACAGGGATCGGCTGAAGCTTTCTTT | CASSSQGSAEAFF
TRBJ1-6 | TRBD1 | TRBV5-1 | few | TGCGCCAGCAGCTCGGCCGGGACAGGGAATTCACCCCTCCACTTT | CASSSAGTGNSPLHF
TRBJ2-7 | TRBD2 | TRBV6-2/TRBV6-3 | - | TGTGCCAGCAGTTACATGGTCCGGGGGGGCCGTGTGTCCTACGAGCAGTACTTC | CASSYMVRGGRVSYEQYF
TRBJ1-4 | - | TRBV5-1 | few | TGCGCCAGCAGCTGGGACACAACTAATGAAAAACTGTTTTTT | CASSWDTTNEKLFF
TRBJ2-1 | TRBD1 | TRBV4-3 | - | TGCGCCAGCAGCCCGGGACAGCTCTTAGCCTACAATGAGCAGTTCTTC | CASSPGQLLAYNEQFF
TRBJ1-4 | - | TRBV6-5 | - | TGTGCCAGCAGTTACGATGTTGGGAGTGAAAAACTGTTTTTT | CASSYDVGSEKLFF
TRBJ1-2 | TRBD1 | TRBV28 | - | TGTGCCAGCAGTTTGACAGGGCCCCACTATGGCTACACCTTC | CASSLTGPHYGYTF
TRBJ2-1 | TRBD2 | TRBV7-3 | - | TGTGCCAGCAGCTTCAGCGGGGGTAATTACAATGAGCAGTTCTTC | CASSFSGGNYNEQFF
TRBJ2-7 | - | TRBV9 | - | TGTGCCAGCAGCGCCACCCTTTGGCCCTACGAGCAGTACTTC | CASSATLWPYEQYF
TRBJ1-1 | - | TRBV7-2 | - | TGTGCCAGCAGCTTAGCTTGGCATAACACTGAAGCTTTCTTT | CASSLAWHNTEAFF
TRBJ1-1 | - | TRBV21-1 | - | TGTGCCAGCAGCAAAGATCGACAGTCCCATGAAGCTTTCTTT | CASSKDRQSHEAFF
TRBJ2-3 | - | TRBV4-3 | - | TGCGCCAGCAGCCCGCGAACGGTCCGCAGCACAGATACGCAGTATTTT | CASSPRTVRSTDTQYF
TRBJ1-5 | - | TRBV27 | - | TGTGCCAGCAGTTTATCTGGGCTGGGGGCGGGCCAGCCCCAGCATTTT | CASSLSGLGAGQPQHF
TRBJ1-2 | TRBD1 | TRBV18 | few | TGTGCCAGCTCACCGCAGGGGGATGGCTACACCTTC | CASSPQGDGYTF
TRBJ1-3 | - | TRBV5-4 | - | TGTGCCAGCAGCTCCAGGGACTCTGGAAACACCATATATTTT | CASSSRDSGNTIYF
TRBJ1-2 | TRBD1 | TRBV28 | - | TGTGCCAGCAGTTTTGAGGGGGCAGGGTATGGCTACACCTTC | CASSFEGAGYGYTF
TRBJ1-1 | - | TRBV7-9 | - | TGTGCCAGCAGCTTTTCCTTGAACACTGAAGCTTTCTTT | CASSFSLNTEAFF
TRBJ2-7 | - | TRBV30 | - | TGTGCCTGGAGCCTTCCTCGGGGTAGGGCCTACGAGCAGTACTTC | CAWSLPRGRAYEQYF
TRBJ2-5 | - | TRBV7-2 | few | TGTGCCAGCAGCTTTCAAAGCAGCAGGGGAGAGACCCAGTACTTC | CASSFQSSRGETQYF
TRBJ1-1 | TRBD1 | TRBV6-5 | - | TGTGCCAGCAGTATACAGGGGTTGAACACTGAAGCTTTCTTT | CASSIQGLNTEAFF
TRBJ1-6 | TRBD1 | TRBV6-6 | - | TGTGCCAGCAGCCCACCGACAGGGCAAGGAGGTTCACCCCTCCACTTT | CASSPPTGQGGSPLHF
TRBJ1-2 | - | TRBV4-3 | - | TGCGCCAGCAGCCAAGGGAGGCCAGTGGGGGCTTATGGCTACACCTTC | CASSQGRPVGAYGYTF
TRBJ1-1 | - | TRBV28 | - | TGTGCCAGCAGTTCTCCCTGGCAGAACACTGAAGCTTTCTTT | CASSSPWQNTEAFF
TRBJ2-5 | - | TRBV5-4 | - | TGTGCCAGCAGCTCCAGCGTTAGGGGAGGTGGGGAGACCCAGTACTTC | CASSSSVRGGGETQYF